Sequencing of this T cell receptor (beta chain) was carried out in a study of blood T cell repertoires in COVID-19. Study details: Spain, Italy and the United States supplied samples that represented acute and convalescent COVID-19. PBMCs, B-cell-depleted T cells, or T cells were the source of the cDNA or gDNA that made up the material.

Original processing notes: Using reference gene primer amplification, nucleated cell counts were estimated. Profiling relied on immunoSEQ multiplex PCR, and the TCRdb table lists in-frame clones only, not all of them. V and J calls and clone size are those listed in that table; D and trimming were worked out from the DNA. This table holds a few hundred thousand clones, around 86% found once. This clone was seen a single time. The CDR3 spans 16 residues. Per germline, CDR1 SGDLS and CDR2 YYNGEE. The germline V and J ends were trimmed by 3 bases and 6 bases, with 21 bases remaining between them. This receptor was identified in a man younger than 35 with active or convalescent COVID-19. The chain uses TRBV9 and TRBJ1-1; possible D gene TRBD1, 6 bases. Source material: peripheral blood. Written as DNA, the CDR3 is TGTGCCAGCAGCGCTCCAATGGGGGGGGCAGCCTCTGAAGCTTTCTTT. Its translation: CASSAPMGGAASEAFF.